Below, 28 T cell receptor beta chains from the same sample are listed, as sequenced in a study of OX40 agonist ivuxolimab in advanced cancers. The protocol was immunoSEQ multiplex PCR, while the TCRdb copy is restricted to in-frame clones and leaves out a portion. The sample lists over 85,000 clones, 91% occurring once. The sequencing here drew on CD4+ or CD8+ T cells sorted from blood, taken in a trial of the OX40 agonist ivuxolimab. The receptor source for this set is an adult with an advanced solid tumor such as melanoma, head and neck, liver or kidney cancer.

The rearrangement links TRBV5-6 to TRBJ1-2; 7 bases are a match to TRBD1. The CDR3 is made up of 14 amino acids. The germline V gene has CDR1 SGHDT and CDR2 YYEEEE. V shed 5 bases and J 5 bases; nucleotides not matched to a gene: 9. CDR3 loop: CASSSAGGEYGYTF. DNA of the CDR3: TGTGCCAGCAGTTCCGCAGGGGGGGAGTATGGCTACACCTTC.

V usage is TRBV7-8 and J usage is TRBJ1-4, with 10 bases fitting TRBD1. The germline CDR1 and CDR2 sequences are SGHVS and FQNEAQ. V lost 3 bases to trimming and J lost 10 bases; unmatched junction nucleotides: 11. The CDR3 runs 16 residues. The CDR3 bases are TGTGCCAGCAGCTTCAACTCCGGGACAGGGGTCGGAAAACTGTTTTTT. Amino acids: CASSFNSGTGVGKLFF.

The chain is built from TRBV5-5 and TRBJ1-3; D ambiguous. V was trimmed by 2 bases and J by 0 bases, leaving 9 bases between them. Looked up from germline, CDR1 is SGHKS and CDR2 is YYEKEE (reference sequence). The CDR3 consists of 15 residues. CDR3 sequence: CASSFRLSSGNTIYF. For the CDR3, the DNA is TGTGCCAGCAGCTTCCGGCTCTCCTCTGGAAACACCATATATTTT.

This chain links TRBV5-1 with TRBJ1-1, with D maybe TRBD1 (6 bases). V was shortened by 4 bases and J by 4 bases, with 17 bases between the two germline ends. The CDR3 extends over 15 amino acids. The germline CDR1 and CDR2 sequences are SGHRS and YFSETQ. This CDR3 reads CASSETWGAGTEAFF. For the CDR3, the DNA is TGCGCCAGCAGCGAAACGTGGGGGGCTGGCACTGAAGCTTTCTTT.

The V and J genes are TRBV6-5 and TRBJ1-4; D uncertain. CDR1 is MNHEY and CDR2 is SVGAGI in the germline V gene. Trimming took 0 bases from V and 5 from J, leaving 7 bases between them. The CDR3 is 14 residues long. This chain's CDR3 is CASSYSWLNEKLFF. The CDR3 DNA follows: TGTGCCAGCAGTTACTCTTGGCTGAATGAAAAACTGTTTTTT.

The chain carries TRBV7-9 and TRBJ2-7, with unresolved D. The CDR3 contains 13 residues. Germline V CDR1 and CDR2: SEHNR, FQNEAQ (reference sequence). V lost 4 bases and J 6 bases, leaving 13 bases between the germline ends. CDR3 amino acids: CASSSPGGFEQYF. CDR3 sequence (DNA): TGTGCCAGCAGCTCCCCGGGCGGTTTCGAGCAGTACTTC.

The V gene is TRBV5-6, the J gene TRBJ2-7, with 9 bases lining up with TRBD2. V shed 0 bases and J 3 bases; nucleotides not matched to a gene: 7. CDR3 length equals 16 residues. Germline-derived CDR1 and CDR2 are SGHDT and YYEEEE. DNA of the CDR3: TGTGCCAGCAGCTTGGGAGGAGCTAGCGGGAACTACGAGCAGTACTTC. Translating gives CASSLGGASGNYEQYF.

This chain joins TRBV5-6 and TRBJ1-1; 9 nucleotides align to TRBD1. CDR1 is SGHDT and CDR2 is YYEEEE in the germline V gene. The CDR3 sequence is 13 residues long. The trim removed 5 bases at V and 4 bases at J, leaving 3 bases unmatched. CDR3: CASRMDRGTEAFF. CDR3 in DNA: TGTGCCAGCAGAATGGACAGGGGCACTGAAGCTTTCTTT.

V gene TRBV11-2 combines with J gene TRBJ2-5; 9 nucleotides align to TRBD1. The ends lost 5 bases at V and 7 bases at J; junction bases unmatched: 8. Germline lookup yields CDR1 SGHAT and CDR2 FQNNGV. This CDR3 region has 14 residues. The CDR3 protein is CASSPWTGAGTQYF. In nucleotides, the CDR3 is TGTGCCAGCAGCCCATGGACAGGGGCCGGGACCCAGTACTTC. The full variable domain, completed using reference TRBV11-2 and TRBJ2-5, is EAGVAQSPRYKIIEKRQSVAFWCNPISGHATLYWYQQILGQGPKLLIQFQNNGVVDDSQLPKDRFSAERLKGVDSTLKIQPAKLEDSAVYLCASSPWTGAGTQYFGPGTRLLVL.

This clone was detected once. This chain joins TRBV28 and TRBJ1-1, with a possible D match to TRBD1 (5 bases). The germline gives CDR1 MDHEN, CDR2 SYDVKM. The CDR3 runs to 13 residues. The V end lost 2 bases, the J end lost 2 bases, and 6 bases lay between the germline ends. The CDR3 protein is CASSLQGNTEAFF. DNA for the CDR3: TGTGCCAGCAGTTTACAGGGAAACACTGAAGCTTTCTTT.

The rearrangement joins TRBV28 to TRBJ2-5, with D perhaps matching TRBD2 (7 bases). CDR1 is MDHEN and CDR2 is SYDVKM in the germline V gene. The CDR3 spans 12 residues. The V end lost 6 bases, the J end lost 7 bases, and 12 bases lay between the germline ends. The CDR3 region has the DNA TGTGCCAGCAGACTAGGGGGGGGGACCCAGTACTTC. Residues: CASRLGGGTQYF.

This clone was counted a few times. The chain links TRBV14 to TRBJ2-3; no clear D. Trimming took 4 bases from V and 0 from J, leaving 17 bases between them. CDR1 is SGHDN and CDR2 is FVKESK in the germline V gene. This CDR3 contains 17 residues. For the CDR3, the DNA is TGTGCCAGCAGCCCCCTTGTTAAGAGCCCTAGCACAGATACGCAGTATTTT. This encodes CASSPLVKSPSTDTQYF.

The V call is TRBV9, the J call TRBJ2-3; 8 bases match TRBD2. The CDR3 is made up of 14 amino acids. The germline gives CDR1 SGDLS, CDR2 YYNGEE. V lost 4 bases to trimming and J lost 5 bases; unmatched junction nucleotides: 6. The CDR3 DNA reads TGTGCCAGCAGCTCCGGGACTAGAGGAGATACGCAGTATTTT. Amino acid sequence: CASSSGTRGDTQYF.

V and J are TRBV19 and TRBJ2-3; TRBD1 matches 8 bases. CDR3 length: 16 residues. The V segment lost 6 bases and the J segment 2 bases; nucleotides outside the gene matches: 10. Germline V gives CDR1 LNHDA, CDR2 SQIVND (reference sequence). The CDR3 protein is CASRRQDRANTDTQYF. The CDR3 DNA follows: TGTGCCAGTAGGAGACAGGACAGGGCAAACACAGATACGCAGTATTTT.

The V call is TRBV16, the J call TRBJ1-1, with D possibly matching TRBD1 (5 bases). The V end lost 0 bases, the J end lost 5 bases, and 16 bases lay between the germline ends. CDR1 and CDR2 from the germline V gene are KGHSY and FQNENV. The CDR3 is 16 amino acids. CDR3 coding DNA: TGTGCCAGCAGCCAATCCTACGGGAACAAGGGGACTGAAGCTTTCTTT. Translated, it gives CASSQSYGNKGTEAFF.

The V and J genes are TRBV6-5 and TRBJ1-2, with 9 positions matching TRBD1. Germline CDR1 and CDR2: MNHEY and SVGAGI. V lost 0 bases and J lost 7; bases outside the gene matches: 9. The CDR3 has 16 amino acids. This CDR3 reads CASSYSRRGQGVGYTF. Written as DNA, the CDR3 is TGTGCCAGCAGTTACTCGCGAAGGGGACAGGGAGTTGGCTACACCTTC.

This rearrangement joins TRBV2 to TRBJ2-5; D gene ambiguous. Looked up from germline, CDR1 is SNHLY and CDR2 is FYNNEI. The V and J ends lost 7 bases and 7 bases respectively, with 13 bases between them. The CDR3 is 12 amino acids. This CDR3 is CASTRPRGTQYF. The CDR3 nucleotides are TGTGCCAGCACAAGACCTCGTGGGACCCAGTACTTC.

The gene calls are TRBV28 and TRBJ1-1, with a possible D match to TRBD1 (6 bases). The V end was cut by 6 bases, the J end by 0 bases, with 8 bases between. CDR1 is MDHEN, CDR2 SYDVKM, per germline. The CDR3 runs to 13 residues. CDR3 in DNA: TGTGCCAGCAGAACAGGGATGAACACTGAAGCTTTCTTT. Translation: CASRTGMNTEAFF.

This chain connects TRBV29-1 to TRBJ1-2; D unclear. The germline V and J ends were trimmed by 4 bases and 2 bases, with 23 bases remaining between them. The V gene's germline CDR1 is SQVTM and CDR2 ANQGSEA. This CDR3 region has 17 residues. Here the CDR3 DNA reads TGCAGCGTTGGTTCGCCAGGCGACGCCCGAGGAAACTATGGCTACACCTTC. It translates to CSVGSPGDARGNYGYTF.

This chain links TRBV7-3 with TRBJ2-3, with TRBD2 matching over 14 bases. Trimming removed 3 bases from V and 1 base from J; junction bases left unmatched: 3. The CDR3 totals 17 residues. Germline loops: CDR1 SGHTA, CDR2 FQGTGA. CDR3 nucleotide sequence: TGTGCCAGCAGCTTCGGGGGACTAGCGGGAGGCACAGATACGCAGTATTTT. Translation: CASSFGGLAGGTDTQYF.

J is TRBJ2-7 and V is TRBV4-1; possible D gene TRBD2, 5 bases. The germline gives CDR1 MGHRA, CDR2 YSYEKL. V lost 4 bases and J 9 bases, leaving 22 bases between the germline ends. CDR3 length: 15 amino acids. CDR3 DNA: TGCGCCAGCAGCCGAGAGATAAGTGGGAGCGCGGTGCAGTACTTC. It yields the protein CASSREISGSAVQYF.

The V call is TRBV7-2, the J call TRBJ2-1, with 10 bases matching TRBD1. This CDR3 spans 14 amino acids. V was pared by 6 bases and J by 4 bases, with 3 bases of the junction left unmatched. Germline-derived CDR1 and CDR2 are SGHTA and FQGNSA. The CDR3 nucleotides read TGTGCCAGCAGGGGACAGGGGAGTTACAATGAGCAGTTCTTC. This translates into CASRGQGSYNEQFF.

This sequence joins TRBV7-2 and TRBJ2-3; D remains unclear. Germline V gene lookup returns CDR1 SGHTA and CDR2 FQGNSA. Trimming pared 0 bases from V and 2 bases from J, leaving 6 bases between. CDR3 size: 14 residues. DNA of the CDR3: TGTGCCAGCAGCTTAGCGGCCTACACAGATACGCAGTATTTT. This translates into CASSLAAYTDTQYF.

CDR3 nucleotides: TGTGCCAGTCAGGGGGCCGTAGCGGGAACCTACAATGAGCAGTTCTTC. Amino acid sequence: CASQGAVAGTYNEQFF. The gene calls are TRBV6-6 and TRBJ2-1; the D call may be TRBD1 or TRBD2 (8 bases each). The germline gives CDR1 MNHNY, CDR2 SVGAGI (reference sequence). The CDR3 spans 16 residues. The V end was cut by 9 bases, the J end by 2 bases, with 20 bases between.

CDR3 in DNA: TGTGCCAGCAGTTTTGAGGCGGGAGGTTACAATGAGCAGTTCTTC. Its protein product is CASSFEAGGYNEQFF. The V and J genes are TRBV5-4 and TRBJ2-1, with TRBD2 matching over 8 bases. Looked up from germline, CDR1 is SGHNT and CDR2 is YYREEE (reference sequence). V lost 5 bases and J lost 4; bases outside the gene matches: 8. CDR3 length: 15 residues.

This sequence joins TRBV5-1 and TRBJ1-2; 7 bases line up with TRBD1. Germline CDR1 and CDR2: SGHRS and YFSETQ. Losses at the gene ends were 4 bases for V and 2 bases for J; bases not matched to a gene: 8. This CDR3 has 15 amino acids. The CDR3 protein is CASSAGGTANYGYTF. In DNA, the CDR3 is TGCGCCAGCAGCGCCGGGGGGACAGCGAACTATGGCTACACCTTC. The complete variable domain, with remaining parts taken from reference TRBV5-1 and TRBJ1-2, reads KAGVTQTPRYLIKTRGQQVTLSCSPISGHRSVSWYQQTPGQGLQFLFEYFSETQRNKGNFPGRFSGRQFSNSRSEMNVSTLELGDSALYLCASSAGGTANYGYTFGSGTRLTVV.

The CDR3 bases are TGTGCCAGCAGAAAGGGGGCGGACGCCGGGGAGCTGTTTTTT. Translation: CASRKGADAGELFF. V usage is TRBV6-1 and J usage is TRBJ2-2; 7 bases are shared with TRBD1. J lost 6 bases, V lost 6 bases, and 7 bases had no gene match. Germline-derived CDR1 and CDR2 are MNHNS and SASEGT. The CDR3 has 14 amino acids.

The chain joins TRBV4-1 to TRBJ2-1, with D possibly being TRBD2 (6 bases). The CDR3 has 16 amino acids. Germline loops: CDR1 MGHRA, CDR2 YSYEKL. Trimming stripped 0 bases from V and 0 bases from J, with 9 bases between. The CDR3, as DNA: TGCGCCAGCAGCCAAGATTGGAGGGGCTCCTACAATGAGCAGTTCTTC. Its protein is CASSQDWRGSYNEQFF.